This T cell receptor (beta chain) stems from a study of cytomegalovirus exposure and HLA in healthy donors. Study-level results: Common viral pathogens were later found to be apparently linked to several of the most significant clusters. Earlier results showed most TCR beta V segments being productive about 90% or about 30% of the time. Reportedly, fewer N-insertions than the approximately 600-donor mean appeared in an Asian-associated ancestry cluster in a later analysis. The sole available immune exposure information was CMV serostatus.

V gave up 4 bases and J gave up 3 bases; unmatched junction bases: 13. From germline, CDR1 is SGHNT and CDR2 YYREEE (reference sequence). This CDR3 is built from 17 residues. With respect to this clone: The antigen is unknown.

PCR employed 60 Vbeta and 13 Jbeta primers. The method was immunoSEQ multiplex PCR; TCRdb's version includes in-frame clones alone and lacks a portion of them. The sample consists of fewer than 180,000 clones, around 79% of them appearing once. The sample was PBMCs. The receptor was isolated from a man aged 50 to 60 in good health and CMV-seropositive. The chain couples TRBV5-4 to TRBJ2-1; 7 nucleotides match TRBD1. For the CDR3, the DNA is TGTGCCAGCAGCATCCGGACAGGAGTGCCCAACTACAATGAGCAGTTCTTC. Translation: CASSIRTGVPNYNEQFF.